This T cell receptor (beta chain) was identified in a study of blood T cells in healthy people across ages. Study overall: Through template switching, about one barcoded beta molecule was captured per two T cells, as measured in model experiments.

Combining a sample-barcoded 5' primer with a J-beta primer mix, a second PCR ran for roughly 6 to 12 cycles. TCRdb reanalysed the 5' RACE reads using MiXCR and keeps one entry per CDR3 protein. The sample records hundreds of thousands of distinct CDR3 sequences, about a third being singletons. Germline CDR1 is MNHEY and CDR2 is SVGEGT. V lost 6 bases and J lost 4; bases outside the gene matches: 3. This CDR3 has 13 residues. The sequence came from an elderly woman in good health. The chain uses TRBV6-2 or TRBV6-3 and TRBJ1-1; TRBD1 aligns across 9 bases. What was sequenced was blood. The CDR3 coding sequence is TGTGCCAGCAGACCGGGACAGGGCACTGAAGCTTTCTTT. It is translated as CASRPGQGTEAFF.